The source of this TCR beta chain is a study of sequential checkpoint blockade in melanoma. Treatment noted: randomized to nivolumab then ipilimumab (arm A) or the reverse (arm B). This clone is medium-sized within its sample. V was pared by 3 bases and J by 0 bases, with 1 base of the junction left unmatched. Germline V gene sequence: CDR1 LNHDA, CDR2 SQIVND (reference sequence). This CDR3 spans 15 amino acids. Data came from immunoSEQ multiplex PCR; TCRdb stores just in-frame clones and leaves some out. This sample has about 3,000 clones, with approximately 19% found just once. This specimen was tumor tissue (inferred from file names), taken from a patient given nivolumab and ipilimumab in sequence. The TCR was taken from a human donor with melanoma. This chain uses TRBV19 with TRBJ1-1; 10 bases line up with TRBD1. CDR3 in amino acids: CASSMDRGLNTEAFF. CDR3 coding DNA: TGTGCCAGTAGTATGGACAGGGGGTTGAACACTGAAGCTTTCTTT. Full variable domain (rest looked up from reference TRBV19 and TRBJ1-1): DGGITQSPKYLFRKEGQNVTLSCEQNLNHDAMYWYRQDPGQGLRLIYYSQIVNDFQKGDIAEGYSVSREKKESFPLTVTSAQKNPTAFYLCASSMDRGLNTEAFFGQGTRLTVV.